A selection of T cell receptor beta chains follows, all from one sample in a study of T cell repertoires in cytomegalovirus infection. MiXCR was run by TCRdb on the reads, yielding one entry per CDR3 protein. The sample carries about 830,000 distinct CDR3 sequences, roughly 33% recorded once. Their cognate antigens are unknown. This sample comprised cultured CD8+ T cells from PBMCs, obtained from culture after CMV antigen stimulation. Receptors were obtained from a human donor in good health (CMV status not recorded). Some clones in this sample may be carry-over from other donors' samples. CDR3s include the opening cysteine and the closing phenylalanine or tryptophan. The D gene is left open where the match is weak. Clone sizes are given selectively: once, few, many, or a class where the clone is expanded.

cdr3_nt cdr3_aa j_call v_call d_call clone_size
TGTGCCAGCAGTTTATCGTATTCGACAGGGGGTAACTATGGCTACACCTTC CASSLSYSTGGNYGYTF TRBJ1-2 TRBV27 TRBD1 NA
TGTGCCAGCAGTTACGTGGACAATGAGCAGTTCTTC CASSYVDNEQFF TRBJ2-1 TRBV6-2/TRBV6-3 NA NA
TGCAGCGTTCGATTCGGGACAGGGGACACCGGGGAGCTGTTTTTT CSVRFGTGDTGELFF TRBJ2-2 TRBV29-1 TRBD1 few
TGTGCCAGTAGTATCGACAGGATACCCGACGGCTATGGCTACACCTTC CASSIDRIPDGYGYTF TRBJ1-2 TRBV19 NA NA
TGCAGCGTTGAACTGAACTACAATGAGCAGTTCTTC CSVELNYNEQFF TRBJ2-1 TRBV29-1 NA NA
TGTGCCAGCAGGCGACAGGCATCAGACGACAATGAGCAGTTCTTC CASRRQASDDNEQFF TRBJ2-1 TRBV12-3/TRBV12-4 NA many
TGTGCCAGCAGCCCCAGGGGAAAGGATCAGCCCCAGCATTTT CASSPRGKDQPQHF TRBJ1-5 TRBV27 NA few
TGTGCCAGCAGTATTTCTAGGGCCGGGGAGCTGTTTTTT CASSISRAGELFF TRBJ2-2 TRBV28 NA NA
TGCGCCAGCAGTGAAAAGGGAGGGAACAATGAGCAGTTCTTC CASSEKGGNNEQFF TRBJ2-1 TRBV10-2 TRBD2 few
TGCGCCAGCAGCCAAGATAACGGACTCTGGCGGACTGAAGCTTTCTTT CASSQDNGLWRTEAFF TRBJ1-1 TRBV4-3 NA NA
TGTGCCAGCAGCTTAGCCAGGGAAAAGAGTCCTAAAGGTGGCTACACCTTC CASSLAREKSPKGGYTF TRBJ1-2 TRBV11-3 NA NA
TGTGCCAGCAGCTTCCCCTTCGGGGAGTACTACAATGAGCAGTTCTTC CASSFPFGEYYNEQFF TRBJ2-1 TRBV5-8 NA NA
TGTGCCAGCAGCTTGGGGTTAGCGGGGGGCCGGAGGACAGATACGCAGTATTTT CASSLGLAGGRRTDTQYF TRBJ2-3 TRBV5-4 TRBD2 few
TGTGCCAGCAGTTTCCCCAGGGTAATGAACACTGAAGCTTTCTTT CASSFPRVMNTEAFF TRBJ1-1 TRBV28 NA NA
TGTGCCATCAGTGAGTCTCTCTCCCGTACAGTTGTCTCTGGAAACACCATATATTTT CAISESLSRTVVSGNTIYF TRBJ1-3 TRBV10-3 NA NA
TGCAGCGCCGACAGGGAAGATGGCTACACCTTC CSADREDGYTF TRBJ1-2 TRBV29-1 TRBD1 NA
TGTGCCAGCTCACCGAGGGGGAGAAGCACCGGGGAGCTGTTTTTT CASSPRGRSTGELFF TRBJ2-2 TRBV18 NA few
TGTGCCAGCAGCTCAGGCCTCACTGAAGCTTTCTTT CASSSGLTEAFF TRBJ1-1 TRBV7-9 NA NA
TGTGCCAGTTCGACAGGGATTTTGCCCCAGCATTTT CASSTGILPQHF TRBJ1-5 TRBV27 TRBD1 few
TGTGCCAGCAGCTTGTGGCAGGGAGCGATGGATACGCAGTATTTT CASSLWQGAMDTQYF TRBJ2-3 TRBV5-5 NA NA
TGTGCCAGCAGCGAGAGGGGGGGCTTGGAAAAACTGTTTTTT CASSERGGLEKLFF TRBJ1-4 TRBV9 NA few
TGTGCCAGCAGCTTAGCCGGGGGTATGACTGAAGCTTTCTTT CASSLAGGMTEAFF TRBJ1-1 TRBV7-2 NA many
TGTGCCAGCACCAAGGCGGTACCCGCCCTTAATACGCAGTATTTT CASTKAVPALNTQYF TRBJ2-3 TRBV7-6 NA NA
TGTGCCAGCAGCTTGCTTGCAGGGATCCCCTGGAACACTGAAGCTTTCTTT CASSLLAGIPWNTEAFF TRBJ1-1 TRBV5-6 NA NA
TGTGCCAGCAGTGACCCCGGGACAGGGAACACTGAAGCTTTCTTT CASSDPGTGNTEAFF TRBJ1-1 TRBV25-1 TRBD1 many
TGTGCCAGCAGTTACGCCCAGGGGAAAGAAACCATATATTTT CASSYAQGKETIYF TRBJ1-3 TRBV6-6 NA NA
TGTGCCAGCAGTTGGGGGGGGGGTACCTATGAGCAGTTCTTC CASSWGGGTYEQFF TRBJ2-1 TRBV28 TRBD2 few
TGTGCCATCAGCGACAGGGTTGACGACGAGCAGTACTTC CAISDRVDDEQYF TRBJ2-7 TRBV10-3 TRBD1 NA
TGTGCCATCAAACCGACAGGGGGGACTGAAGCTTTCTTT CAIKPTGGTEAFF TRBJ1-1 TRBV10-3 TRBD1 few
TGTGCCACCCAACACCAGGGGGGTTATGAAGCTTTCTTT CATQHQGGYEAFF TRBJ1-1 TRBV27 TRBD1 NA
TGTGCCAGCAGCCCTTGGGACAGGACCTCTAACTATGGCTACACCTTC CASSPWDRTSNYGYTF TRBJ1-2 TRBV9 TRBD1 NA
TGTGCCAGCAGCGTAACAGCAGTCACTGAAGCTTTCTTT CASSVTAVTEAFF TRBJ1-1 TRBV25-1 NA NA
TGTGCCAGCAGTTTGGGGGTGCTGGGGGCGAGGAACATTCAGTACTTC CASSLGVLGARNIQYF TRBJ2-4 TRBV27 NA NA
TGTGCCAGCAGCCGGCCCGATCGACAGGGCCGGGAAGGCTACACCTTC CASSRPDRQGREGYTF TRBJ1-2 TRBV7-9 TRBD1 NA
TGTGCCAGCAGCTTACCCACGACAGCGAACACTGAAGCTTTCTTT CASSLPTTANTEAFF TRBJ1-1 TRBV7-9 NA few
TGTGCCAGCAGTTTGCCGGGGTTGGAGGTCACTGAAGCTTTCTTT CASSLPGLEVTEAFF TRBJ1-1 TRBV27 NA NA
TGTGCCAGCAGCCCCGACAGTAATGAAAAACTGTTTTTT CASSPDSNEKLFF TRBJ1-4 TRBV2 NA NA
TGTGCCAGCAGCTTAGCCGGGACTAGGCCGCCCTTC CASSLAGTRPPF TRBJ2-4 TRBV7-4 TRBD2 NA
TGTGCCAGCAGCCCCCCGGCGGGGGGATTTGGCAATGAGCAGTTCTTC CASSPPAGGFGNEQFF TRBJ2-1 TRBV7-2 TRBD2 many
TGTGCCAGCAGTTTCGTTGGGGCAGGGGGGTACAATGAGCAGTTCTTC CASSFVGAGGYNEQFF TRBJ2-1 TRBV28 NA few
TGTGCCAGCAGCGCCCCACACAGGGCGGTGTTTTTT CASSAPHRAVFF TRBJ2-2 TRBV7-9 NA few
TGTGCCAGCAGTACCCTCGGACAGTTGAACACTGAAGCTTTCTTT CASSTLGQLNTEAFF TRBJ1-1 TRBV27 NA NA
TGTGCCAGCAGCCTGAGCGAGGGAGAGACCCAGTACTTC CASSLSEGETQYF TRBJ2-5 TRBV7-2 NA many
TGTGCCAGCAGTTCAGGGACGGTGCTCGAAATGACCGGGGAGCTGTTTTTT CASSSGTVLEMTGELFF TRBJ2-2 TRBV28 NA few
TGTGCCAGCAGCTTCGAGGGAACGACTGAAGCTTTCTTT CASSFEGTTEAFF TRBJ1-1 TRBV7-9 NA NA
TGTGCCAGCAGCCAAAACCTCGGGGAAGGGGTGAACACTGAAGCTTTCTTT CASSQNLGEGVNTEAFF TRBJ1-1 TRBV3-1 NA NA
TGTGCCAGCAGCGACGGGACAGCCGTCGAGCAGTACTTC CASSDGTAVEQYF TRBJ2-7 TRBV7-6 TRBD1 few
TGCGCCAGCAGCCAAGTTAATTCACCCCTCCACTTT CASSQVNSPLHF TRBJ1-6 TRBV4-1 NA NA
TGCAGTGCTAGAGATGTCCAGCGGGGGGGCCTAGGTGAGCAGTTCTTC CSARDVQRGGLGEQFF TRBJ2-1 TRBV20-1 TRBD2 few
TGCAGCGTTGAATACATTTTGGGACAGGGGGCATCCCCCAATGGAGAGACCCAGTACTTC CSVEYILGQGASPNGETQYF TRBJ2-5 TRBV29-1 TRBD1 few
TGTGCCAGCAGCTCAACCGGGACTTCGAAGGAGACCCAGTACTTC CASSSTGTSKETQYF TRBJ2-5 TRBV7-9 NA NA
TGTGCCAGCAGCTTCGGAGCTCGGGCAGATACGCAGTATTTT CASSFGARADTQYF TRBJ2-3 TRBV5-6 NA NA
TGTGCCAGCAGCGCAGGGGGCTTGGACATCAATCAGCCCCAGCATTTT CASSAGGLDINQPQHF TRBJ1-5 TRBV7-8 TRBD1 many
TGTGCCAGCAGCCGGACAGGGGCCGACACCGGGGAGCTGTTTTTT CASSRTGADTGELFF TRBJ2-2 TRBV7-8 TRBD1 few
TGCAGTGCTAGAGTTGGCCCTTGGGACAGGGGATCATATGGCTACACCTTC CSARVGPWDRGSYGYTF TRBJ1-2 TRBV20-1 TRBD1 NA
TGTGCCAGTAGTATTGAACTAGCTCGCACCGGGGAGCTGTTTTTT CASSIELARTGELFF TRBJ2-2 TRBV19 NA NA
TGTGCCAGCAGTTTACACATGAACACTGAAGCTTTCTTT CASSLHMNTEAFF TRBJ1-1 TRBV28 NA NA